The rows below give T cell receptor beta chains drawn from one sample of a study of T cell responses to AZD1222 COVID-19 vaccine. Sequenced by immunoSEQ multiplex PCR; TCRdb stores in-frame clones only, minus some. Of 100,000 to 150,000 clones listed, around 88% are singletons. The material was peripheral blood, obtained on day 0 of MenACWY control vaccination. Receptor source: an adult in good health. The CDR3 runs from the conserved cysteine through the conserved F or W. The order of the fields is D gene, clone size, J gene, V gene, CDR3 protein, CDR3 DNA. The D gene is left open where the match is weak. Clone size, where shown, is once, few, many, or a class for clones that have expanded.

d_call: NA
clone_size: once
j_call: TRBJ2-7
v_call: TRBV3-1/TRBV3-2
cdr3_aa: CASSQEVGEQYF
cdr3_nt: TGTGCCAGCAGCCAAGAAGTTGGCGAGCAGTACTTC

d_call: NA
clone_size: NA
j_call: TRBJ2-7
v_call: TRBV11-3
cdr3_aa: CASSWTHEQYF
cdr3_nt: TGTGCCAGCAGCTGGACTCACGAGCAGTACTTC

d_call: NA
clone_size: NA
j_call: TRBJ1-2
v_call: TRBV28
cdr3_aa: CASSPGLLNYGYTF
cdr3_nt: TGTGCCAGCAGTCCGGGACTCCTTAACTATGGCTACACCTTC

d_call: TRBD1
clone_size: NA
j_call: TRBJ1-5
v_call: TRBV4-2
cdr3_aa: CASSQEGTGNQPQHF
cdr3_nt: TGTGCCAGCAGCCAAGAAGGGACAGGCAATCAGCCCCAGCATTTT

d_call: TRBD2
clone_size: once
j_call: TRBJ2-3
v_call: TRBV7-9
cdr3_aa: CASSPNPSGDLDTQYF
cdr3_nt: TGTGCCAGCAGCCCCAACCCTAGCGGGGATCTCGATACGCAGTATTTT

d_call: NA
clone_size: NA
j_call: TRBJ1-3
v_call: TRBV13
cdr3_aa: CASSLVGSSGNTIYF
cdr3_nt: TGTGCCAGCAGCTTAGTGGGGAGCTCTGGAAACACCATATATTTT

d_call: TRBD1
clone_size: NA
j_call: TRBJ2-1
v_call: TRBV3-1/TRBV3-2
cdr3_aa: CASSLSTDDRGMQFF
cdr3_nt: TGTGCCAGCAGCCTCTCCACAGACGACAGGGGGATGCAGTTCTTC

d_call: NA
clone_size: NA
j_call: TRBJ1-1
v_call: TRBV19
cdr3_aa: CASSTGADLNTEAFF
cdr3_nt: TGTGCCAGTAGTACCGGTGCAGACTTGAACACTGAAGCTTTCTTT

d_call: TRBD1
clone_size: NA
j_call: TRBJ2-2
v_call: TRBV5-1
cdr3_aa: CASSRTGGDTGELFF
cdr3_nt: TGCGCCAGCAGCCGCACAGGGGGCGACACCGGGGAGCTGTTTTTT

d_call: NA
clone_size: NA
j_call: TRBJ1-1
v_call: TRBV11-3
cdr3_aa: CASRFTGNTEAFF
cdr3_nt: TGTGCCAGCAGATTTACAGGGAACACTGAAGCTTTCTTT

d_call: NA
clone_size: NA
j_call: TRBJ1-5
v_call: TRBV5-6
cdr3_aa: CASSLRNGDQPQHF
cdr3_nt: TGTGCCAGCAGCTTGAGGAACGGCGATCAGCCCCAGCATTTT

d_call: NA
clone_size: NA
j_call: TRBJ2-7
v_call: TRBV12-3/TRBV12-4
cdr3_aa: CASSPNTREQYF
cdr3_nt: TGTGCCAGCAGCCCCAATACTCGGGAGCAGTACTTC

d_call: NA
clone_size: NA
j_call: TRBJ2-5
v_call: TRBV12-3/TRBV12-4
cdr3_aa: CASRSPAETQYF
cdr3_nt: TGTGCCAGCAGGTCCCCAGCAGAGACCCAGTACTTC

d_call: TRBD1
clone_size: NA
j_call: TRBJ2-1
v_call: TRBV5-1
cdr3_aa: CASRNGTGSYNEQFF
cdr3_nt: TGCGCCAGCAGAAATGGGACAGGGTCTTACAATGAGCAGTTCTTC

d_call: NA
clone_size: NA
j_call: TRBJ1-5
v_call: TRBV24-1
cdr3_aa: CATSNTVGQPQHF
cdr3_nt: TGTGCCACCAGTAACACGGTCGGCCAGCCCCAGCATTTT

d_call: NA
clone_size: NA
j_call: TRBJ2-1
v_call: TRBV30
cdr3_aa: CAWSSGPWNEQFF
cdr3_nt: TGTGCCTGGAGTTCGGGGCCTTGGAATGAGCAGTTCTTC

d_call: NA
clone_size: NA
j_call: TRBJ1-4
v_call: TRBV7-8
cdr3_aa: CASRNSRAGGEKLFF
cdr3_nt: TGTGCCAGCAGAAACTCGAGGGCTGGAGGGGAAAAACTGTTTTTT

d_call: NA
clone_size: NA
j_call: TRBJ2-7
v_call: TRBV30
cdr3_aa: CADLYEQYF
cdr3_nt: TGTGCTGACCTCTACGAGCAGTACTTC

d_call: TRBD2
clone_size: NA
j_call: TRBJ2-3
v_call: TRBV11-3
cdr3_aa: CASSLRGTSGPTDTQYF
cdr3_nt: TGTGCCAGCAGCTTAAGGGGGACTAGCGGGCCTACAGATACGCAGTATTTT

d_call: TRBD1
clone_size: NA
j_call: TRBJ1-5
v_call: TRBV5-1
cdr3_aa: CASSLVAGGGNQPQHF
cdr3_nt: TGCGCCAGCAGCTTGGTGGCAGGGGGCGGGAATCAGCCCCAGCATTTT

d_call: TRBD1
clone_size: NA
j_call: TRBJ1-2
v_call: TRBV6-5
cdr3_aa: CASSDRTGDGYTF
cdr3_nt: TGTGCCAGCAGCGATAGGACAGGGGATGGCTACACCTTC

d_call: TRBD1
clone_size: NA
j_call: TRBJ1-4
v_call: TRBV6-5
cdr3_aa: CASSSRTGGHEKLFF
cdr3_nt: TGTGCCAGCAGTTCGAGGACAGGGGGCCATGAAAAACTGTTTTTT

d_call: NA
clone_size: NA
j_call: TRBJ2-1
v_call: TRBV29-1
cdr3_aa: CSSVVTPGGSYNEQFF
cdr3_nt: TGCAGCTCCGTGGTAACTCCGGGTGGCTCCTACAATGAGCAGTTCTTC

d_call: TRBD1
clone_size: NA
j_call: TRBJ1-1
v_call: TRBV7-2
cdr3_aa: CASSWTGGGNTEAFF
cdr3_nt: TGTGCCAGCAGCTGGACAGGGGGCGGGAACACTGAAGCTTTCTTT

d_call: NA
clone_size: NA
j_call: TRBJ2-5
v_call: TRBV5-6
cdr3_aa: CASSLSRSDGQETQYF
cdr3_nt: TGTGCCAGCAGCCTATCCCGAAGCGATGGCCAAGAGACCCAGTACTTC

d_call: NA
clone_size: NA
j_call: TRBJ1-2
v_call: TRBV6-5
cdr3_aa: CASSFGMDYGYTF
cdr3_nt: TGTGCCAGCAGTTTTGGTATGGACTATGGCTACACCTTC

d_call: TRBD1
clone_size: NA
j_call: TRBJ1-5
v_call: TRBV27
cdr3_aa: CASSLPELRDRGRRSNQPQHF
cdr3_nt: TGTGCCAGCAGTTTACCCGAACTCCGTGACAGGGGGCGCAGGAGCAATCAGCCCCAGCATTTT

d_call: NA
clone_size: NA
j_call: TRBJ2-1
v_call: TRBV30
cdr3_aa: CAWSSLSNEQFF
cdr3_nt: TGTGCCTGGAGCTCTTTATCCAATGAGCAGTTCTTC

d_call: NA
clone_size: NA
j_call: TRBJ1-1
v_call: TRBV6-5
cdr3_aa: CASSYKGRLNTEAFF
cdr3_nt: TGTGCCAGCAGTTACAAGGGACGGTTGAACACTGAAGCTTTCTTT

d_call: NA
clone_size: NA
j_call: TRBJ1-1
v_call: TRBV6-2/TRBV6-3
cdr3_aa: CASSLGTSNTEAFF
cdr3_nt: TGTGCCAGCAGTCTCGGGACATCGAACACTGAAGCTTTCTTT

d_call: TRBD2
clone_size: NA
j_call: TRBJ2-2
v_call: TRBV7-9
cdr3_aa: CASSPKTSGPNTGELFF
cdr3_nt: TGTGCCAGCAGCCCCAAGACTAGCGGGCCAAACACCGGGGAGCTGTTTTTT

d_call: NA
clone_size: NA
j_call: TRBJ2-5
v_call: TRBV27
cdr3_aa: CASSALTAQETQYF
cdr3_nt: TGTGCCAGCAGTGCGCTAACGGCCCAAGAGACCCAGTACTTC

d_call: TRBD1
clone_size: NA
j_call: TRBJ1-4
v_call: TRBV7-9
cdr3_aa: CASSARQGATNEKLFF
cdr3_nt: TGTGCCAGCAGCGCCCGACAGGGTGCAACTAATGAAAAACTGTTTTTT

d_call: TRBD1
clone_size: NA
j_call: TRBJ2-1
v_call: TRBV27
cdr3_aa: CASSYRGLRLNEQFF
cdr3_nt: TGTGCCAGCAGTTACAGGGGATTGAGGTTGAATGAGCAGTTCTTC

d_call: NA
clone_size: NA
j_call: TRBJ2-3
v_call: TRBV9
cdr3_aa: CASSVGRGGGDTQYF
cdr3_nt: TGTGCCAGCAGCGTAGGGAGAGGAGGTGGGGATACGCAGTATTTT

d_call: TRBD1
clone_size: NA
j_call: TRBJ1-5
v_call: TRBV6-5
cdr3_aa: CASSRDSNNQPQHF
cdr3_nt: TGTGCCAGCAGCAGGGACAGCAACAATCAGCCCCAGCATTTT

d_call: TRBD1
clone_size: NA
j_call: TRBJ1-1
v_call: TRBV2
cdr3_aa: CASRVTGGRTEAFF
cdr3_nt: TGTGCCAGCAGGGTGACAGGGGGAAGGACTGAAGCTTTCTTT

d_call: NA
clone_size: NA
j_call: TRBJ1-2
v_call: TRBV6-1
cdr3_aa: CASSEEYGYTF
cdr3_nt: TGTGCCAGCAGTGAAGAATATGGCTACACCTTC

d_call: NA
clone_size: NA
j_call: TRBJ2-2
v_call: TRBV29-1
cdr3_aa: CSVESFSTGELFF
cdr3_nt: TGCAGCGTTGAGAGTTTTTCCACCGGGGAGCTGTTTTTT

d_call: NA
clone_size: NA
j_call: TRBJ2-1
v_call: TRBV3-1/TRBV3-2
cdr3_aa: CASSPQDRSYNEQFF
cdr3_nt: TGTGCCAGCAGTCCTCAGGATCGCTCCTACAATGAGCAGTTCTTC

d_call: NA
clone_size: NA
j_call: TRBJ1-4
v_call: TRBV7-8
cdr3_aa: CASCPRGLNEKLFF
cdr3_nt: TGTGCCAGCTGTCCCCGGGGCCTTAATGAAAAACTGTTTTTT

d_call: NA
clone_size: NA
j_call: TRBJ2-5
v_call: TRBV7-3
cdr3_aa: CASSPQSQETQYF
cdr3_nt: TGTGCCAGCAGCCCCCAAAGCCAAGAGACCCAGTACTTC

d_call: NA
clone_size: NA
j_call: TRBJ1-2
v_call: TRBV7-9
cdr3_aa: CASSLFGPPDYGYTF
cdr3_nt: TGTGCCAGCAGCTTATTCGGGCCGCCTGACTATGGCTACACCTTC

d_call: NA
clone_size: NA
j_call: TRBJ2-7
v_call: TRBV5-1
cdr3_aa: CASSLGRDYEQYF
cdr3_nt: TGCGCCAGCAGCTTGGGCAGGGATTACGAGCAGTACTTC

d_call: NA
clone_size: NA
j_call: TRBJ2-1
v_call: TRBV5-1
cdr3_aa: CASSFPQGSHNEQFF
cdr3_nt: TGCGCCAGCAGTTTTCCCCAGGGATCCCACAATGAGCAGTTCTTC

d_call: TRBD2
clone_size: NA
j_call: TRBJ2-5
v_call: TRBV12-3/TRBV12-4
cdr3_aa: CASSRDYKETQYF
cdr3_nt: TGTGCCAGCAGCCGGGACTACAAAGAGACCCAGTACTTC

d_call: TRBD1
clone_size: NA
j_call: TRBJ2-7
v_call: TRBV7-9
cdr3_aa: CASSSNNRGEQYF
cdr3_nt: TGTGCCAGCAGCTCAAATAACAGGGGCGAGCAGTACTTC

d_call: NA
clone_size: NA
j_call: TRBJ2-3
v_call: TRBV19
cdr3_aa: CASSIVSDTQYF
cdr3_nt: TGTGCCAGTAGTATAGTATCTGATACGCAGTATTTT

d_call: NA
clone_size: NA
j_call: TRBJ2-5
v_call: TRBV29-1
cdr3_aa: CSVDRVDETQYF
cdr3_nt: TGCAGCGTAGATCGGGTGGATGAGACCCAGTACTTC

d_call: TRBD2
clone_size: NA
j_call: TRBJ2-2
v_call: TRBV5-4
cdr3_aa: CASSPGVAGGTGELFF
cdr3_nt: TGTGCCAGCAGCCCGGGGGTAGCGGGAGGGACCGGGGAGCTGTTTTTT

d_call: TRBD1
clone_size: once
j_call: TRBJ2-2
v_call: TRBV10-3
cdr3_aa: CAISERTGGGTGELFF
cdr3_nt: TGTGCCATCAGTGAAAGGACAGGGGGAGGCACCGGGGAGCTGTTTTTT

d_call: TRBD2
clone_size: once
j_call: TRBJ2-7
v_call: TRBV4-1
cdr3_aa: CASSQLLAGASYEQYF
cdr3_nt: TGCGCCAGCAGCCAGCTCCTAGCGGGAGCTTCCTACGAGCAGTACTTC

d_call: NA
clone_size: NA
j_call: TRBJ2-1
v_call: TRBV7-8
cdr3_aa: CASSFLAAGGHEQFF
cdr3_nt: TGTGCCAGCAGCTTTTTGGCGGCTGGGGGCCATGAGCAGTTCTTC

d_call: NA
clone_size: NA
j_call: TRBJ1-1
v_call: TRBV2
cdr3_aa: CASSEVSPNTEAFF
cdr3_nt: TGTGCCAGCAGTGAAGTCAGCCCGAACACTGAAGCTTTCTTT